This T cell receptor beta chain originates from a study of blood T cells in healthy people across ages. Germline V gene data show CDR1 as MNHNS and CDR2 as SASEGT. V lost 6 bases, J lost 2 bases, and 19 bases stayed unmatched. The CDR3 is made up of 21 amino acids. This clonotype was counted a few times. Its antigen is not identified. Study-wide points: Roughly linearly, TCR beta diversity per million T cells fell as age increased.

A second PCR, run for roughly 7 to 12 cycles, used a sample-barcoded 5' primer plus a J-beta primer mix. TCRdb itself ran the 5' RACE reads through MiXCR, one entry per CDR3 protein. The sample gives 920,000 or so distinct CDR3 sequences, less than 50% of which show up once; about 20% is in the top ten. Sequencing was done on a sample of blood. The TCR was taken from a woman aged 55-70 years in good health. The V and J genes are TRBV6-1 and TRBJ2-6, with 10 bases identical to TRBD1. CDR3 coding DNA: TGTGCCAGCAGAACGACAGGGGGCAATTTACAGTTGGGTGCTGGGGCCAACGTCCTGACTTTC. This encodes CASRTTGGNLQLGAGANVLTF.